This T cell receptor beta chain was recorded in a study of T cell clonotyping in hematopoietic cell transplantation (dated by TCRdb to the early 2020s). Background on the whole study: A total of 110 to 150 blood samples were collected in the study from approximately 34 consecutive transplant recipients and their related donors. Patients were recruited between late 2015 and January 2017 and followed until late 2020 or death. Points the paper makes about the study in general: Sample size was limited, and cells were not sorted, so CD4 and CD8 repertoire contributions could not be separated. Inverse Simpson Index values from donors and from recipients before transplant predicted broader TCR repertoire diversity after transplant. Overlap with donor repertoires was found for only a small fraction of recipient repertoires, with over 97% found to appear de novo at the given depth. After transplant, TCR diversity in recipients dropped, and pathologically expanded clonotypes climbed progressively between day 30 and day 180.

Based on the germline V gene, the CDR1 and CDR2 sequences are MDHEN and SYDVKM. Trimming accounts for 7 bases at V and 4 bases at J, while the number of junction bases matched to no gene is 15. The cysteine opens and the phenylalanine closes a CDR3 of 16 amino acids. The read is trimmed to its CDR3 DNA, 48 bases read in frame from base 1. Concerning this clone: This receptor's antigen is unknown. Base qualities are not provided; no much larger clone lies one nucleotide away.

The immunoSEQ assay, a bias-controlled multiplex PCR using V- and J-specific primers, was used to amplify TCR beta CDR3 regions from genomic DNA. In a second PCR step, the CDR3 amplicons were tagged with a proprietary barcode plus Illumina adapter sequences. CDR3 libraries were sequenced on an Illumina MiSeq instrument. In the source study's methods: Export and quality control were done with immunoSEQ Analyzer 3.0, while downstream analyses used R Bioconductor and Immunarch. Only productive rearrangements within the normalized downsampled data set were used in the calculation of repertoire metrics. Clonotypes larger than 5 templates in the normalized cohort were defined as pathologically expanded. Repertoire diversity was measured with the Inverse Simpson Index. To capture all clonotypes, the CMV-specificity analyses were run on the non-normalized data set. The table comes from immuneACCESS by way of TCRdb, which keeps in-frame sequences with V and J called. Part of the clones is missing from these tables; in studies checked, under half for an unresolved V gene and the rest for unknown reasons. For V, J and clone size, that table is used; D and trimming come from the DNA. For this sample the table gives thousands of clones, of which 90% to 96% were detected only once. The ten largest account for less than 0.6% of the sample.

The sample's time point label is to be understood as: 30 days after allo-HCT. Blood from recipients was drawn about 28 days before transplant and again at days 30, 100 and 180 after transplant. Nuclei Lysis Solution was used to extract genomic DNA from fresh or cryopreserved unfractionated peripheral blood mononuclear cells. In this chain, TRBV28 is recombined with TRBJ1-2, with TRBD1 identical over 7 junction bases. Material: PBMCs, obtained 30 days after allogeneic stem cell transplant. The clonotype was recovered from a male patient aged 35-55 years who had an allogeneic stem cell transplant from a related donor, so the T cells may come from the graft donor. Some clones in this sample may be carry-over from other donors' samples. The nucleotide sequence is given as TGTGCCAGCACCGCTTACCCCCTACAGGGGATCTATGGCTACACCTTC. It specifies CASTAYPLQGIYGYTF.